This T cell receptor beta chain was obtained from a study of T cell responses to AZD1222 COVID-19 vaccine (dated by TCRdb to about 2021). Describing the broader study: Because spike-specific TCR depth and breadth did not differ between the two schedules, AZD1222 recipients who got a second dose at roughly 4 weeks were pooled with those who got a second dose at roughly 12 weeks. A total of just over 230 trial participants underwent TCR sequencing, of whom about 210 had received two doses of AZD1222 and roughly 26 had received two doses of the MenACWY control vaccine. Trial participants were enrolled by age into subgroups of 18-55, 56-69 and 70-plus years, and around 150, 28 and 57 TCR-sequenced participants, respectively, were included in these subgroups. The study at large found these results: After two AZD1222 doses, spike-specific TCR breadth and depth were significantly higher than at day 0 and than in MenACWY recipients. Most participants were white British and females outnumbered males, and the authors suggested that clonal diversity may have been underestimated. Because no day 14 peak-response samples were available, repertoires were characterized only after the peak T cell response. Reportedly, close to half of the unique spike-specific TCRs recognized epitopes lying outside the regions that are mutated in the B.1.351 and B.1.1.7 variants. CD4 TCRs associated with the vaccine covered the entire spike protein, and the dominant responses were in regions 160-218 and 743-854. Only six AZD1222 recipients were SARS-CoV-2 seropositive at baseline, limiting conclusions about previously exposed vaccinees. In the small 56-69-year group, the increase in depth fell short of significance, most likely because of low power.

Notes on this clone: This receptor's antigen is unknown. No quality values exist for individual bases; no much larger clone is one base distant.

Taken with the paper, the label for time point translates to: baseline before first vaccination. Vaccinee samples came from UK trials COV001 and COV002, including a single-blind randomized controlled phase 2/3 trial of AZD1222 (ChAdOx1 nCoV-19) in healthy adults. For TCRbeta chain sequencing, PBMC samples were collected from trial participants at day 0 and at day 28 after the second dose. The CDR3 regions of human TCRbeta chains were analyzed by immunosequencing. The paper's processing steps were these. Repertoire TCRs were matched against a reference library of SARS-CoV-2-specific TCRs generated with the MIRA antigen-specificity platform. Breadth was defined as the fraction of unique TCRs that were SARS-CoV-2-associated, and depth was defined as the fraction of total T cells that were SARS-CoV-2-associated. Using the MIRA data, each spike-specific TCR was mapped to the spike region that the TCR reacts to and placed in a CD4 or CD8 class. Log10-transformed breadth and depth values were compared by one-way ANOVA with Sidak's multiple comparisons tests. This is the immuneACCESS table as TCRdb keeps it, with only in-frame sequences that have V and J called. A part of the clones is gone; compared with another copy, unresolved V genes explain less than half, and the rest is unexplained. The DNA was the basis for D and trimming; V, J and clone size are from that table. The sample has 25,000 to 35,000 clones on record, 93% of them singletons. The top ten hold 8.1% of the sample.

Specimen: peripheral blood, collected on day 0 of AZD1222 vaccination. This sequence was found in an adult in good health.

The CDR3 protein sequence reads: CASSLDGQTNEQFF. The DNA sequence is as follows: TGTGCCAGCAGCTTAGATGGTCAGACGAATGAGCAGTTCTTC. The chain joins TRBV11-3 to TRBJ2-1; no confident D gene assignment can be made. The CDR3 measures 14 amino acids from cysteine to phenylalanine. CDR3 DNA only is kept here, 42 bases in frame from base 1. Based on the germline V gene, the CDR1 and CDR2 sequences are SGHNT and YENEEA. Cut back by 0 bases and 7 bases, the V and J ends lie 10 bases apart.